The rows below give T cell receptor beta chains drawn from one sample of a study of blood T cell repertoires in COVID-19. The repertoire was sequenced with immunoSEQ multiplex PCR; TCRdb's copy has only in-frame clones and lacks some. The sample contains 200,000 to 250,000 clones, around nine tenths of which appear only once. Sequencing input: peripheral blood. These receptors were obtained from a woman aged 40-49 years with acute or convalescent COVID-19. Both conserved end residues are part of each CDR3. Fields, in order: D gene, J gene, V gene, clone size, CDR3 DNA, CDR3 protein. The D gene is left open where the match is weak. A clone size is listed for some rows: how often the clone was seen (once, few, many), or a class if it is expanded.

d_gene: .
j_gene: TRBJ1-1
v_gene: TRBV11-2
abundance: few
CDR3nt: TGTGCCAGCAGCTTAGTTGGGGCCACGATGGATTTCTTT
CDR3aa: CASSLVGATMDFF

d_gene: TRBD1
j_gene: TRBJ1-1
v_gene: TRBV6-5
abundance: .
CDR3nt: TGTGCCAGCACCGCGACAGGGGGGAACACTGAAGCTTTCTTT
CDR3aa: CASTATGGNTEAFF

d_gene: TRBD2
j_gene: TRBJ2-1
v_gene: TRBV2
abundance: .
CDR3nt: TGTGCCAGCGGCCGGACTAGCGGGGGGTGGGATGAGCAGTTCTTC
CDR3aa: CASGRTSGGWDEQFF

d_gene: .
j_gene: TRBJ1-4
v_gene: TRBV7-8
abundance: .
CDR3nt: TGTGCCAGCAGTAATAACAGGGTGTATGAAAAACTGTTTTTT
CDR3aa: CASSNNRVYEKLFF

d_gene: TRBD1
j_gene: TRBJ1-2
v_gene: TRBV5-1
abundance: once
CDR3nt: TGCGCCAGCAGCGGGACAGGGGAAGGCTACACCTTC
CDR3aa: CASSGTGEGYTF

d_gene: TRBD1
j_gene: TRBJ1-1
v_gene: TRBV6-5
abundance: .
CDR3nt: TGTGCCAGCCTACTTGACAGGGGAACTGAAGCTTTCTTT
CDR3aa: CASLLDRGTEAFF

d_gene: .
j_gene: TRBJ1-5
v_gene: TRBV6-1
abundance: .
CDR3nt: TGTGCCAGCAGTGAAGGAATCTATAGCAATCAGCCCCAGCATTTT
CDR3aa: CASSEGIYSNQPQHF

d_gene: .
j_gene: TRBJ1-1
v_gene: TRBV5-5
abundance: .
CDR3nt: TGTGCCAGCAGTTGGGTGGGGGCGGTTTCCCCTGAAGCTTTCTTT
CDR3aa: CASSWVGAVSPEAFF

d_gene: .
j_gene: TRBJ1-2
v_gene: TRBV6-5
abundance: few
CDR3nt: TGTGCCAGCAGCCAAAGGACTTATGGCTACACCTTC
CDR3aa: CASSQRTYGYTF

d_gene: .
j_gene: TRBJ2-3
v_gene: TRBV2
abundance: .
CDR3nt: TGTGCCAGCAGTGAGATCCCCCGCGCAGATACGCAGTATTTT
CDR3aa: CASSEIPRADTQYF

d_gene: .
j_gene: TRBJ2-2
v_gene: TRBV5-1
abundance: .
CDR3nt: TGCGCCAGCAGCTTGCCAGGGCCGACGAACACCGGGGAGCTGTTTTTT
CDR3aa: CASSLPGPTNTGELFF

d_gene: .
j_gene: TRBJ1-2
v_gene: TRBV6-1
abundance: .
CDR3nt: TGTGCCAGCAGTGAAAACTACGGATTCTATGGCTACACCTTC
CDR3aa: CASSENYGFYGYTF

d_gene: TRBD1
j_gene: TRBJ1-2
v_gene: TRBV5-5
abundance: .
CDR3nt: TGTGCCAGCAGCTTGAGGGACAGGGTCGAGGAGGGCTACACCTTC
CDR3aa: CASSLRDRVEEGYTF

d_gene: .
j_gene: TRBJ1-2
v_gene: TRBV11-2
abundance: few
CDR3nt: TGTGCCAGCAGCTTAGATCTCCAGGGCGGCTATGGCTACACCTTC
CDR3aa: CASSLDLQGGYGYTF

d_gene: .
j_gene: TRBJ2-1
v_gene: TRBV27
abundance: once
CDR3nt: TGTGCCAGCAGTTTTGGAAGCGCAGACAATGAGCAGTTCTTC
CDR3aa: CASSFGSADNEQFF